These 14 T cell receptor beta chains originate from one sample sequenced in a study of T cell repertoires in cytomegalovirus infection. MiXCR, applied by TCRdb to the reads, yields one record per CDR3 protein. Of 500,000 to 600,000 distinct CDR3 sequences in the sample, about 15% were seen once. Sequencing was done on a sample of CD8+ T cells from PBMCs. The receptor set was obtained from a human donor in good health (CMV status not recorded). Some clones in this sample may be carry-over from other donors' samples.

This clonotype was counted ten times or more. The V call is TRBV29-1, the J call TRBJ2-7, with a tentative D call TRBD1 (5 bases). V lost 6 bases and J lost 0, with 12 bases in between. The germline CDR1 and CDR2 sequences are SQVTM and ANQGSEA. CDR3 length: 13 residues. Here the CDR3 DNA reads TGCAGCGTCCCAGGGTTCAACTCCTACGAGCAGTACTTC. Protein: CSVPGFNSYEQYF.

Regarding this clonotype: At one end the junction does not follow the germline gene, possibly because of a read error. As DNA, the CDR3 is TGTGCCGGCAGTACTCGGACAGGCGACTCGGATGGCTACACCTTC. The encoded protein is CAGSTRTGDSDGYTF. This rearrangement joins TRBV6-6 to TRBJ1-2; 7 bases align to TRBD1. The CDR3 covers 15 residues. In germline, CDR1 is MNHNY, CDR2 SVGAGI (reference sequence).

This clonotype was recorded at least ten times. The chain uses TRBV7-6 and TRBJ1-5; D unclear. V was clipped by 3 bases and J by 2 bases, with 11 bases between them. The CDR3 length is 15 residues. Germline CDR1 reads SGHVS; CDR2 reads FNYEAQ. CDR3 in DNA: TGTGCCAGCAGCTTGGACGCACGTGGCAATCAGCCCCAGCATTTT. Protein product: CASSLDARGNQPQHF.

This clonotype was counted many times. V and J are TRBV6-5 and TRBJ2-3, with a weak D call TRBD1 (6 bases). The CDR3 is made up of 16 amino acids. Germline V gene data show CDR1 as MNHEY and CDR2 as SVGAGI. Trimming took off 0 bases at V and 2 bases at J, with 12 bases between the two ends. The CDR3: CASSYSAGATTDTQYF. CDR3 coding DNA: TGTGCCAGCAGTTACTCGGCAGGGGCCACCACAGATACGCAGTATTTT.

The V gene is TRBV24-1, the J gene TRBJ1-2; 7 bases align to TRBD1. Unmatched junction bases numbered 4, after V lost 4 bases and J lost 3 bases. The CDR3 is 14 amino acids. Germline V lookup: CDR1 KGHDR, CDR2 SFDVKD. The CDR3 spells CATSDQDRYYGYTF. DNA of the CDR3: TGTGCCACCAGTGACCAGGACAGGTACTATGGCTACACCTTC.

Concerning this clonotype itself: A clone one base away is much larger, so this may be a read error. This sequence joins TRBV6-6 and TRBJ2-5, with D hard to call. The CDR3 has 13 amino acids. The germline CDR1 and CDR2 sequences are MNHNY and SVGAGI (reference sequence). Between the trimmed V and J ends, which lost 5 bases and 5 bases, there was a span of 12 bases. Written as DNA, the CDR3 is TGTGCCAGCAGTGCCTCTTATCAGGAGACCCAGTACTTC. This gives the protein CASSASYQETQYF.

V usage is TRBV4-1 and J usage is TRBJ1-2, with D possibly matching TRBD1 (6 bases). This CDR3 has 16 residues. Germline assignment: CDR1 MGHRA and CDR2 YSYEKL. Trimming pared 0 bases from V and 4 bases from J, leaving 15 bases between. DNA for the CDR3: TGCGCCAGCAGCCAAGATGCAGGGGAATTGGGCTATGGCTACACCTTC. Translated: CASSQDAGELGYGYTF.

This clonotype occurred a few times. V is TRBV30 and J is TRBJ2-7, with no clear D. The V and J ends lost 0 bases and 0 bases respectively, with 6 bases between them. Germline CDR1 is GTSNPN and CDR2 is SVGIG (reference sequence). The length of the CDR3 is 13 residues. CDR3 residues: CAWSVYSSYEQYF. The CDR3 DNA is TGTGCCTGGAGTGTCTATAGCTCCTACGAGCAGTACTTC.

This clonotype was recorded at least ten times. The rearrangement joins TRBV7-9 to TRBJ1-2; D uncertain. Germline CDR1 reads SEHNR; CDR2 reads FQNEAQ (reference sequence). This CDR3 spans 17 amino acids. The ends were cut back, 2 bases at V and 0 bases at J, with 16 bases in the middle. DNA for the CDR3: TGTGCCAGCAGCTTAACTACGTACCGGAGTACTAACTATGGCTACACCTTC. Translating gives CASSLTTYRSTNYGYTF.

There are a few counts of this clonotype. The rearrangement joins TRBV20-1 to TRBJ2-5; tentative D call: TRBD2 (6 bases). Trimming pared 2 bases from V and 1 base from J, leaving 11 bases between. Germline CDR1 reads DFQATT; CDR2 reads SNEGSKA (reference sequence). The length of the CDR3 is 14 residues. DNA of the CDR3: TGCAGTGCTAGAAGCGGGTTAAGCCAAGAGACCCAGTACTTC. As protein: CSARSGLSQETQYF.

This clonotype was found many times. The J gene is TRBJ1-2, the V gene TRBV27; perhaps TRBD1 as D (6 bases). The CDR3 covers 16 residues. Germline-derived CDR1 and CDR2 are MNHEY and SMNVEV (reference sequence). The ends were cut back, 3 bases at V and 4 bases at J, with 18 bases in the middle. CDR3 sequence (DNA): TGTGCCAGCAGTTTGTCGGACAGCCGGTCCGCCTATGGCTACACCTTC. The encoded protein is CASSLSDSRSAYGYTF.

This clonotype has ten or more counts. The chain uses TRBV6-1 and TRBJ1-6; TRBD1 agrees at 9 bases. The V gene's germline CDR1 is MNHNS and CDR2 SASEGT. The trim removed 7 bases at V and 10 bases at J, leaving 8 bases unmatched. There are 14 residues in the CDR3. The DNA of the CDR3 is TGTGCCAGCACTGGGGGACAGGGAGGATCACCCCTCCACTTT. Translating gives CASTGGQGGSPLHF.

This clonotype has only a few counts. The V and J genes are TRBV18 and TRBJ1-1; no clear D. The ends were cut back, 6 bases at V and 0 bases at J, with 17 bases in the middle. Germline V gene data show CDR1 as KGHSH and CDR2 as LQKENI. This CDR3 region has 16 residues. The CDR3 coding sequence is TGTGCCAGCTCCACGATTGGCAGCGTAATGAACACTGAAGCTTTCTTT. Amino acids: CASSTIGSVMNTEAFF.

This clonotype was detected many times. This CDR3 reads CASSLAWAGAGNTIYF. CDR3 DNA sequence: TGTGCCAGCAGCTTAGCGTGGGCAGGCGCTGGAAACACCATATATTTT. The J gene is TRBJ1-3, the V gene TRBV7-9; the D is unclear. CDR3 size: 16 residues. Trimming removed 0 bases at V and 2 bases at J, with 11 bases between. Germline V lookup: CDR1 SEHNR, CDR2 FQNEAQ (reference sequence). Filled out from reference TRBV7-9 and TRBJ1-3, the complete variable domain reads DTGVSQNPRHKITKRGQNVTFRCDPISEHNRLYWYRQTLGQGPEFLTYFQNEAQLEKSRLLSDRFSAERPKGSFSTLEIQRTEQGDSAMYLCASSLAWAGAGNTIYFGEGSWLTVV.